This T cell receptor (beta chain) originates from a study of long-term antiretroviral therapy in people with HIV. With survey level as its setting, the immunoSEQ assay was v3.0. Measured with immunoSEQ multiplex PCR; TCRdb has only the in-frame clones, and not every one. The profile shows 15,000 or so clones, approximately 73% of them singletons. The V gene end was trimmed by 4 bases and the J gene end by 0 bases; junction bases not matched to a gene: 12. There are 20 residues in the CDR3. Per the germline V gene, CDR1 is SGDLS and CDR2 is YYNGEE. The source material was unsorted PBMCs, sampled 3.1 years after starting antiretroviral therapy. The source is a man aged 35 to 55 with HIV. The genes are TRBV9 and TRBJ2-1; 14 positions match TRBD2. The CDR3 DNA reads as TGTGCCAGCAGCCCCCGAGGAGGGACTAGCGGGGGTGGCTCCTACAATGAGCAGTTCTTC. It is translated as CASSPRGGTSGGGSYNEQFF.